The 13 T cell receptor beta chains presented below share a single source sample, sequenced in a study of shared clonotypes between healthy human individuals. Using immunoSEQ multiplex PCR, the repertoire was profiled, and TCRdb retains in-frame clones only, with some absent. The sample contains under 850,000 clones, about two thirds of which appear only once. The sample comprised memory CD4+ T cells sorted from blood. Subset denoted: CD45RA-negative fraction. The receptors here all came from a woman aged 25 to 45 in good health.

About this clone itself: This likely stems from a read error, as it lies one base from a far larger clone. V gene TRBV28 combines with J gene TRBJ2-7; no clear D gene. CDR3 size: 10 residues. Germline V gene data show CDR1 as MDHEN and CDR2 as SYDVKM. Trimming pared 8 bases from V and 3 bases from J, leaving 5 bases between. The CDR3 sequence: CASGHYEQYF. CDR3 in DNA: TGTGCCAGCGGCCACTACGAGCAGTACTTC.

This rearrangement joins TRBV14 to TRBJ2-7, with a weak D call TRBD1 (6 bases). The V gene's germline CDR1 is SGHDN and CDR2 FVKESK. V was shortened by 4 bases and J by 1 base, with 14 bases between the two germline ends. The CDR3 consists of 15 residues. CDR3 DNA sequence: TGTGCCAGCAGCCCGGTCACAGGGAAGTCCTACGAGCAGTACTTC. This encodes CASSPVTGKSYEQYF.

The chain uses TRBV2 and TRBJ1-5; D is unresolved. The V end lost 7 bases, the J end lost 4 bases, and 8 bases lay between the germline ends. Germline CDR1 is SNHLY and CDR2 is FYNNEI. This CDR3 is built from 12 residues. The CDR3 nucleotides read TGTGCCAGCACCGTTCAGAATCAGCCCCAGCATTTT. Its translation is CASTVQNQPQHF.

The chain links TRBV18 to TRBJ1-4; D remains unclear. The CDR3 loop spans 15 amino acids. The germline V gene encodes CDR1 KGHSH and CDR2 LQKENI. Trimming shortened V by 6 bases and J by 7 bases, and 18 bases separated the two germline ends. The CDR3 DNA reads TGTGCCAGCTCCTCCCAGCTCGAGGTCCGTGAAAAACTGTTTTTT. Protein sequence: CASSSQLEVREKLFF.

This clone was seen repeatedly, ten times or more. In DNA form, the CDR3 reads TGTGCCAGCAGCCACCACGGACTAGCGGGAGGCGATACGCAGTATTTT. It encodes CASSHHGLAGGDTQYF. V gene TRBV7-3 combines with J gene TRBJ2-3, with 14 bases lining up with TRBD2. Germline values: CDR1 SGHTA, CDR2 FQGTGA. The CDR3 length is 16 residues. Trimming at V came to 5 bases and at J to 6 bases, leaving 7 bases not matched to a gene.

This rearrangement joins TRBV4-2 to TRBJ1-6, with no clear D. The V end was cut by 1 base, the J end by 1 base, with 5 bases between. There are 15 residues in the CDR3. CDR1 and CDR2 from the germline V gene are LGHNA and YNFKEQ. CDR3 nucleotide sequence: TGTGCCAGCAGCCAAGGGAATTCCTATAATTCACCCCTCCACTTT. Translated: CASSQGNSYNSPLHF.

The chain recombines TRBV27 with TRBJ1-1, with 10 positions matching TRBD1. V trimming: 2 bases; J trimming: 11 bases; junction bases outside the gene matches: 11. The CDR3 sequence is 15 residues long. Looked up from germline, CDR1 is MNHEY and CDR2 is SMNVEV (reference sequence). CDR3 DNA: TGTGCCAGCAGTTTAGCGGGACAGGGGAACTTTGGGGCTTTCTTT. Translated, it gives CASSLAGQGNFGAFF.

This clone was detected once. CDR3 sequence: CASSSTLGDEKLFF. CDR3 nucleotides: TGCGCCAGCAGCTCCACGTTGGGGGACGAAAAACTGTTTTTT. The genes are TRBV5-1 and TRBJ1-4; possible D gene TRBD1, 5 bases. The CDR3 runs 14 residues. Germline CDR1 SGHRS, CDR2 YFSETQ. V shed 3 bases and J shed 8 bases, with 14 bases lying between them.

As for this clone: Additional DNA sequences in this sample encode the identical CDR3. The chain employs TRBV10-3 and TRBJ2-5, with D possibly being TRBD2 (6 bases). With 6 bases removed from V and 4 bases from J, the gap between germline ends came to 9 bases. The CDR3 spans 12 residues. Germline CDR1 and CDR2: ENHRY and SYGVKD. CDR3 residues: CAIRGGGETQYF. The CDR3 nucleotides read TGTGCCATCAGGGGAGGTGGAGAGACCCAGTACTTC.

Only one count was recorded for this clone. The gene calls are TRBV6-6 and TRBJ2-7; possible D gene TRBD2, 5 bases. Germline loops: CDR1 MNHNY, CDR2 SVGAGI (reference sequence). V lost 7 bases to trimming and J lost 2 bases, with 15 bases between them. The CDR3 length is 14 residues. The CDR3, as DNA: TGTGCCAGCACCCCGAGTCGGGAAACCTACGAGCAGTACTTC. Its translation: CASTPSRETYEQYF.

This clone occurred many times. Additional DNA sequences in this sample encode the identical CDR3. The CDR3 DNA follows: TGTGCCACCAGCAGTTATGCAGGGTCGGATGGCTACACCTTC. It specifies CATSSYAGSDGYTF. V gene TRBV15 combines with J gene TRBJ1-2, with TRBD1 as a possible D gene (5 bases). CDR3 length equals 14 residues. In germline, CDR1 is LNHNV, CDR2 YYDKDF (reference sequence). V was cut by 3 bases and J by 6 bases, with 14 bases left in between.

This clone has only one observation. The chain couples TRBV5-1 to TRBJ2-5; perhaps TRBD2 as D (5 bases). The CDR3 is 15 residues long. The germline V and J ends were trimmed by 4 bases and 5 bases, with 18 bases remaining between them. Germline-derived CDR1 and CDR2 are SGHRS and YFSETQ. CDR3 DNA: TGCGCCAGCAGCAAACTAGTATCCCCGGAGGAGACCCAGTACTTC. This translates into CASSKLVSPEETQYF.

As concerns this clone: This likely stems from a read error, as it lies one base from a far larger clone. Other DNA variants within this sample encode the same CDR3. The rearrangement joins TRBV25-1 to TRBJ2-5; a weak D match, TRBD2 (5 bases). The V gene's germline CDR1 is MGHDK and CDR2 SYGVNS. The length of the CDR3 is 12 residues. Trimming shortened V by 5 bases and J by 11 bases, and 15 bases separated the two germline ends. The CDR3 DNA is TGTGCCAGCAGTAACACTGAAAGGACTCAGTACTTC. This translates into CASSNTERTQYF.